These 32 T cell receptor beta chains share one sample of origin, sequenced in a study of cytomegalovirus exposure and HLA in healthy donors. PCR amplification relied on 60 Vbeta primers (plus 13 Jbeta primers). The table came from immunoSEQ multiplex PCR; TCRdb's copy has only in-frame clones and leaves some out. There are 90,000 to 140,000 clones in the sample; under 85% occur only once, and approximately 2.2% lies in the top ten. Sequenced: PBMCs. The receptors come from a man aged 30-40 years in good health and CMV-seronegative.

By sample share, this clone is medium-sized. The V gene is TRBV2, the J gene TRBJ1-5; D is unresolved. This CDR3 spans 13 amino acids. Trimming removed 3 bases from V and 7 bases from J, with 10 bases in between. Germline CDR1 reads SNHLY; CDR2 reads FYNNEI. Written as DNA, the CDR3 is TGTGCCAGCAGTGACAGTGCTTTCCAGCCCCAGCATTTT. It yields the protein CASSDSAFQPQHF.

This clone was recorded a few times. The rearrangement uses TRBV19 and TRBJ1-2, with 7 bases matching TRBD1. With V trimmed by 6 bases and J by 3 bases, 7 bases remained unmatched. In germline, CDR1 is LNHDA, CDR2 SQIVND (reference sequence). The CDR3 has 14 residues. For the CDR3, the DNA is TGTGCCAGTAGATCCTCTGGACAGGACTATGGCTACACCTTC. It specifies CASRSSGQDYGYTF.

The table lists this clone with a few counts. The J gene is TRBJ1-1, the V gene TRBV6-1, with a possible D match to TRBD1 (5 bases). The CDR3 totals 15 residues. Deletions cut 4 bases from V and 2 bases from J, with 14 bases between. Germline lookup yields CDR1 MNHNS and CDR2 SASEGT. CDR3 DNA: TGTGCCAGCAGTGGAATGGGGGGAATTAACACTGAAGCTTTCTTT. It yields the protein CASSGMGGINTEAFF.

This clone was seen only a few times. The chain combines TRBV7-8 with TRBJ2-1, with D possibly being TRBD1 (5 bases). This CDR3 comprises 12 residues. V lost 1 base and J lost 7, with 5 bases in between. Germline V gene sequence: CDR1 SGHVS, CDR2 FQNEAQ. The CDR3 is CASSLGQNEQFF. CDR3 in DNA: TGTGCCAGCAGCTTAGGACAGAATGAGCAGTTCTTC.

There are a few counts of this clone. This sequence joins TRBV14 and TRBJ1-1, with D maybe TRBD1 (6 bases). Between the trimmed V and J ends, which lost 8 bases and 0 bases, there was a span of 10 bases. The germline CDR1 and CDR2 sequences are SGHDN and FVKESK. The CDR3 loop spans 13 amino acids. CDR3 loop: CASRWGLNTEAFF. CDR3 nucleotide sequence: TGTGCCAGCCGTTGGGGGCTGAACACTGAAGCTTTCTTT.

The chain joins TRBV5-1 to TRBJ2-1, with D tentatively TRBD1 (5 bases). CDR1 and CDR2 (germline): SGHRS, YFSETQ. V shed 4 bases and J shed 3 bases, with 8 bases lying between them. The CDR3 covers 13 residues. The CDR3 bases are TGCGCCAGCAGCCCCGACAGCTACAATGAGCAGTTCTTC. It yields the protein CASSPDSYNEQFF.

This chain links TRBV10-3 with TRBJ2-3, with D uncertain. V lost 5 bases and J lost 6, with 12 bases in between. CDR1 is ENHRY and CDR2 is SYGVKD in the germline V gene. The CDR3 contains 13 residues. The CDR3 DNA sequence: TGTGCCATCAGTCCCGGAGATCCCGATACGCAGTATTTT. It is translated as CAISPGDPDTQYF.

V gene TRBV19 combines with J gene TRBJ2-6, with D unclear. V was shortened by 9 bases and J by 0 bases, with 6 bases between the two germline ends. This CDR3 has 13 amino acids. The germline gives CDR1 LNHDA, CDR2 SQIVND (reference sequence). The CDR3 nucleotides read TGTGCCAGCGAGATCTCTGGGGCCAACGTCCTGACTTTC. The encoded protein is CASEISGANVLTF.

The chain carries TRBV29-1 and TRBJ2-7; 12 positions match TRBD2. The germline gives CDR1 SQVTM, CDR2 ANQGSEA. V dropped 5 bases and J dropped 0; count of bases not matched to a gene: 8. This CDR3 is built from 16 residues. The CDR3 sequence is CSVIRLAGESSYEQYF. The CDR3 DNA is TGCAGCGTTATTAGACTAGCGGGAGAAAGCTCCTACGAGCAGTACTTC.

The J gene is TRBJ2-1, the V gene TRBV28, with a possible D match to TRBD1 (5 bases). Trimming removed 10 bases from V and 0 bases from J, with 10 bases in between. The CDR3 runs to 13 residues. Germline V gene lookup returns CDR1 MDHEN and CDR2 SYDVKM. CDR3 protein: CATYRNSYNEQFF. CDR3 coding DNA: TGTGCCACCTACAGGAACTCCTACAATGAGCAGTTCTTC.

The chain employs TRBV5-1 and TRBJ2-1; TRBD2 matches at 10 bases. Germline V gene data show CDR1 as SGHRS and CDR2 as YFSETQ. This CDR3 contains 15 residues. V dropped 4 bases and J dropped 5; count of bases not matched to a gene: 6. CDR3 nucleotide sequence: TGCGCCAGCAGCGTGGGACTAGCGCTCGACAATGAGCAGTTCTTC. Its protein product is CASSVGLALDNEQFF.

CDR3 nucleotides: TGCGCCAGCAGCTTGGAGCCAAGGACAGGAGGCACAGATACGCAGTATTTT. It codes for CASSLEPRTGGTDTQYF. V usage is TRBV5-1 and J usage is TRBJ2-3; 7 positions agree with TRBD1. CDR1 and CDR2 (germline): SGHRS, YFSETQ. This CDR3 region has 17 residues. V was pared by 0 bases and J by 1 base, with 8 bases of the junction left unmatched.

The DNA of the CDR3 is TGTGCCAGCAGCTTAGCGCGACTACCCTTAGGGGAGACCCAGTACTTC. Translation: CASSLARLPLGETQYF. The genes are TRBV7-2 and TRBJ2-5; weak D call: TRBD2 (5 bases). This CDR3 region has 16 residues. The germline CDR1 and CDR2 sequences are SGHTA and FQGNSA. V lost 0 bases, J lost 5 bases, and 16 bases lay in between. Drawing the rest from reference TRBV7-2 and TRBJ2-5, the complete variable domain is GAGVSQSPSNKVTEKGKDVELRCDPISGHTALYWYRQSLGQGLEFLIYFQGNSAPDKSGLPSDRFSAERTGGSVSTLTIQRTQQEDSAVYLCASSLARLPLGETQYFGPGTRLLVL.

This chain uses TRBV5-6 with TRBJ1-2, with 11 positions matching TRBD1. V was pared by 6 bases and J by 8 bases, with 9 bases of the junction left unmatched. From germline, CDR1 is SGHDT and CDR2 YYEEEE. The CDR3 contains 14 residues. The CDR3 sequence: CASTKVGQGAGYTF. The CDR3 nucleotides read TGTGCCAGCACCAAGGTCGGACAGGGGGCGGGCTACACCTTC.

This chain joins TRBV6-5 and TRBJ2-3; 8 positions match TRBD1. Trimming at V came to 5 bases and at J to 5 bases, leaving 6 bases not matched to a gene. The CDR3 has 14 residues. Germline V gene lookup returns CDR1 MNHEY and CDR2 SVGAGI. CDR3 in amino acids: CASSLRDRKDTQYF. In DNA form, the CDR3 reads TGTGCCAGCAGTCTTAGGGACAGGAAAGATACGCAGTATTTT.

The table lists this clone with a few counts. The J gene is TRBJ2-2, the V gene TRBV4-3; D may be TRBD2 (5 bases). This CDR3 contains 15 residues. V was shortened by 5 bases and J by 6 bases, with 16 bases between the two germline ends. Germline V gives CDR1 LGHNA, CDR2 YSLEER. The CDR3 sequence is CASSEKERAAGELFF. The CDR3 nucleotides read TGCGCCAGCAGCGAAAAGGAGAGGGCGGCCGGGGAGCTGTTTTTT.

The J gene is TRBJ2-3, the V gene TRBV6-5, with 7 bases fitting TRBD1. The V and J ends lost 6 bases and 14 bases, in that order; junction bases with no gene match: 11. The CDR3 extends over 12 amino acids. Germline assignment: CDR1 MNHEY and CDR2 SVGAGI. The CDR3 sequence: CASRYGQGESYF. Here the CDR3 DNA reads TGTGCCAGCAGATACGGGCAGGGGGAATCGTATTTT.

This clone has just a few counts. V usage is TRBV5-6 and J usage is TRBJ2-1; tentatively, D is TRBD1 (6 bases). The CDR3 contains 15 residues. The ends were cut back, 6 bases at V and 0 bases at J, with 13 bases in the middle. Germline V gene lookup returns CDR1 SGHDT and CDR2 YYEEEE. The CDR3 loop is CASNQDRLSYNEQFF. The CDR3 coding sequence is TGTGCCAGCAACCAAGACAGGCTCTCCTACAATGAGCAGTTCTTC.

The rearrangement uses TRBV29-1 and TRBJ2-3; 7 nucleotides agree with TRBD2. The V gene's germline CDR1 is SQVTM and CDR2 ANQGSEA. V was pared by 1 base and J by 6 bases, with 4 bases of the junction left unmatched. The CDR3 contains 13 residues. DNA for the CDR3: TGCAGCGTTGAAGCCGGGACTACCGATACGCAGTATTTT. Its translation: CSVEAGTTDTQYF.

This rearrangement joins TRBV18 to TRBJ2-5; maybe TRBD2 (5 bases). CDR1 is KGHSH and CDR2 is LQKENI in the germline V gene. The V gene lost 5 bases and the J gene lost 9 bases, with 13 bases spanning the gap. The CDR3 is 12 amino acids. CDR3 nucleotides: TGTGCCAGCTCAAAGCCTTCCGGGGCCCAGTACTTC. It encodes CASSKPSGAQYF.

V and J are TRBV9 and TRBJ2-7; 9 nucleotides agree with TRBD2. The germline V gene encodes CDR1 SGDLS and CDR2 YYNGEE. With 0 bases clipped from V and 6 bases from J, the junction kept 10 bases outside the gene matches. The CDR3 extends over 16 amino acids. CDR3 sequence: CASSVEGGRASSEQYF. The CDR3 bases are TGTGCCAGCAGCGTAGAGGGCGGGAGGGCCTCCAGCGAGCAGTACTTC.

This rearrangement joins TRBV5-4 to TRBJ2-5; 13 bases agree with TRBD2. The germline V gene has CDR1 SGHNT and CDR2 YYREEE (reference sequence). This CDR3 contains 15 residues. V trimming: 2 bases; J trimming: 5 bases; junction bases outside the gene matches: 3. The chain's CDR3 is CASSFGLAGAETQYF. DNA of the CDR3: TGTGCCAGCAGCTTTGGACTAGCGGGAGCGGAGACCCAGTACTTC.

This chain uses TRBV11-2 with TRBJ1-5; maybe TRBD1 (5 bases). The ends were cut back, 0 bases at V and 7 bases at J, with 10 bases in the middle. Germline assignment: CDR1 SGHAT and CDR2 FQNNGV. This CDR3 is 14 amino acids long. The CDR3 loop is CASSLDGGTQPQHF. The CDR3 nucleotides read TGTGCCAGCAGCTTAGATGGGGGGACCCAGCCCCAGCATTTT. The full variable domain, in which reference TRBV11-2 and TRBJ1-5 provide the parts outside the CDR3, is EAGVAQSPRYKIIEKRQSVAFWCNPISGHATLYWYQQILGQGPKLLIQFQNNGVVDDSQLPKDRFSAERLKGVDSTLKIQPAKLEDSAVYLCASSLDGGTQPQHFGDGTRLSIL.

This rearrangement joins TRBV19 to TRBJ1-1; D perhaps matches TRBD1 (5 bases). Deletions cut 7 bases from V and 3 bases from J, with 15 bases between. There are 14 residues in the CDR3. Germline V gene lookup returns CDR1 LNHDA and CDR2 SQIVND (reference sequence). The CDR3 DNA sequence: TGTGCCAGTACCCCGGCAGGGCTTGACACTGAAGCTTTCTTT. This encodes CASTPAGLDTEAFF.

The chain uses TRBV11-2 and TRBJ2-7, with D possibly matching TRBD2 (5 bases). Germline V gene data show CDR1 as SGHAT and CDR2 as FQNNGV. The germline V and J ends were trimmed by 5 bases and 5 bases, with 22 bases remaining between them. CDR3 length: 16 amino acids. In nucleotides, the CDR3 is TGTGCCAGCAGCGATGTTGGTTTTGGTGGGGAGAACGAGCAGTACTTC. Its translation is CASSDVGFGGENEQYF. Together with reference TRBV11-2 and TRBJ2-7, the CDR3 gives the full variable domain: EAGVAQSPRYKIIEKRQSVAFWCNPISGHATLYWYQQILGQGPKLLIQFQNNGVVDDSQLPKDRFSAERLKGVDSTLKIQPAKLEDSAVYLCASSDVGFGGENEQYFGPGTRLTVT.

This clone was found a few times. CDR3 bases: TGTGCCAGCAGTGAAGCCACAGGGGGCACTGGGGCCAACGTCCTGACTTTC. It codes for CASSEATGGTGANVLTF. This sequence joins TRBV6-1 and TRBJ2-6; 9 nucleotides agree with TRBD1. Germline values: CDR1 MNHNS, CDR2 SASEGT. V dropped 0 bases and J dropped 2; count of bases not matched to a gene: 2. The CDR3 is 17 residues long.

This clone was seen a handful of times. The V gene is TRBV5-1, the J gene TRBJ1-2; D gene ambiguous. CDR1 is SGHRS and CDR2 is YFSETQ in the germline V gene. V lost 0 bases to trimming and J lost 6 bases, with 9 bases between them. This CDR3 region has 13 residues. The CDR3 here is CASSLVPVNGYTF. As DNA, the CDR3 is TGCGCCAGCAGCTTGGTGCCAGTTAATGGCTACACCTTC.

The chain has TRBV5-4 and TRBJ2-5, with TRBD2 matching 9 bases. This CDR3 region has 15 residues. J lost 3 bases, V lost 4 bases, and 7 bases had no gene match. Germline V gene sequence: CDR1 SGHNT, CDR2 YYREEE (reference sequence). The CDR3 nucleotides are TGTGCCAGCAGCCTACCCCTAGCGGGGAAAGAGACCCAGTACTTC. Its protein product is CASSLPLAGKETQYF.

The rearrangement uses TRBV11-2 and TRBJ2-5, with TRBD2 as a possible D gene (8 bases). The CDR3 spans 14 residues. CDR1 is SGHAT, CDR2 FQNNGV, per germline. Trimming took off 5 bases at V and 3 bases at J, with 13 bases between the two ends. CDR3 bases: TGTGCCAGCAGCCGCGGGGGGACAGAAGAGACCCAGTACTTC. Its translation is CASSRGGTEETQYF.

As regards this clone: Germline and junction disagree at one end, which may indicate a read error. The chain couples TRBV10-3 to TRBJ1-5; weak D call: TRBD1 (5 bases). The CDR3 totals 14 residues. The germline gives CDR1 ENHRY, CDR2 SYGVKD. CDR3: CAIRDSDSNQPQHF. CDR3 DNA sequence: TGTGCCATCCGTGACAGCGATAGCAATCAGCCCCAGCATTTT.

The chain uses TRBV4-1 and TRBJ1-4; the D gene is possibly TRBD1 (6 bases). Germline CDR1 is MGHRA and CDR2 is YSYEKL. CDR3 size: 16 residues. V was pared by 1 base and J by 5 bases, with 14 bases between. The DNA of the CDR3 is TGCGCCAGCAGCCAAGTGCGGGGGAGGGGGAATGAAAAACTGTTTTTT. Protein product: CASSQVRGRGNEKLFF.

The genes are TRBV19 and TRBJ2-5; 9 positions match TRBD1. From germline, CDR1 is LNHDA and CDR2 SQIVND (reference sequence). CDR3 length equals 14 residues. With V trimmed by 9 bases and J by 7 bases, 12 bases remained unmatched. CDR3: CASRGQGLGLTQYF. DNA for the CDR3: TGTGCCAGCCGCGGACAGGGGCTGGGCTTGACCCAGTACTTC.